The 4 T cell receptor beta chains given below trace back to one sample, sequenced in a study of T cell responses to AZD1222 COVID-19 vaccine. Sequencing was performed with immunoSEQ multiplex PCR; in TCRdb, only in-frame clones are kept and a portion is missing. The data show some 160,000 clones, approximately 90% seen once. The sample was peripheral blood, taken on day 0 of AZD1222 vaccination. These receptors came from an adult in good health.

The DNA for the CDR3 is TGTGCCAGCAGGACAGGATACTACGAGCAGTACTTC. Translation gives CASRTGYYEQYF. The genes are TRBV25-1 and TRBJ2-7; a possible D gene is TRBD1 (6 bases). V was clipped by 6 bases and J by 3 bases, with 9 bases between them. Germline-derived CDR1 and CDR2 are MGHDK and SYGVNS. CDR3 length: 12 amino acids.

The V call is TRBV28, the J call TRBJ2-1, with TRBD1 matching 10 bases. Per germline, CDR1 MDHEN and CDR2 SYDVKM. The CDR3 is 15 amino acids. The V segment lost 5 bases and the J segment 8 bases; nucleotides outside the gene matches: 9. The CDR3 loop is CASSRPGQGIHEQFF. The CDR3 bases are TGTGCCAGCAGTCGCCCGGGACAGGGGATCCATGAGCAGTTCTTC. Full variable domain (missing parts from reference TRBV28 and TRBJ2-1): DVKVTQSSRYLVKRTGEKVFLECVQDMDHENMFWYRQDPGLGLRLIYFSYDVKMKEKGDIPEGYSVSREKKERFSLILESASTNQTSMYLCASSRPGQGIHEQFFGPGTRLTVL.

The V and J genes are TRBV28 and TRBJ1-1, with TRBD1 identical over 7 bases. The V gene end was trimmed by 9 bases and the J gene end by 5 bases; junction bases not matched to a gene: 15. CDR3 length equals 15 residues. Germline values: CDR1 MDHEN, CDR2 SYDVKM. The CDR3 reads CASPPSRGRGTEAFF. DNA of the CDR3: TGTGCCAGTCCCCCTTCCCGCGGCAGGGGGACTGAAGCTTTCTTT.

The DNA of the CDR3 is TGCGCCAGCAGTGAGTGGGGCGGCAATCAGCCCCAGCATTTT. Translating gives CASSEWGGNQPQHF. J is TRBJ1-5 and V is TRBV10-2, with a weak D call TRBD1 (5 bases). The CDR3 spans 14 residues. V was pared by 1 base and J by 2 bases, with 6 bases between. Looked up from germline, CDR1 is WSHSY and CDR2 is SAAADI.